The 19 T cell receptor beta chains in this list originate from one sample, sequenced in a study of T cell repertoires in cytomegalovirus infection. No antigen has been identified for these receptors. Each CDR3 protein gets one entry after TCRdb re-called the reads with MiXCR. The sample lists about 830,000 distinct CDR3 sequences, approximately 32% occurring once. The sample in question was cultured CD8+ T cells from PBMCs, obtained from culture after CMV antigen stimulation. The receptors originated from a human donor in good health (CMV status not recorded). Some clones in this sample may be carry-over from other donors' samples.

This clonotype was seen repeatedly, ten times or more. The chain uses TRBV7-2 and TRBJ2-5, with D unclear. The CDR3 has 14 residues. Trimming took 2 bases from V and 4 from J, leaving 11 bases between them. The V gene's germline CDR1 is SGHTA and CDR2 FQGNSA. For the CDR3, the DNA is TGTGCCAGCAGCTTAAGGCTAGTGGGAGAGACCCAGTACTTC. This translates into CASSLRLVGETQYF.

The gene calls are TRBV5-1 and TRBJ2-7; maybe TRBD1 (5 bases). Per germline, CDR1 SGHRS and CDR2 YFSETQ. The CDR3 has 15 amino acids. V was cut by 0 bases and J by 7 bases, with 17 bases left in between. The DNA of the CDR3 is TGCGCCAGCAGCTTGGAGGATCCGGCAGGGTGGGAGCAGTACTTC. It is translated as CASSLEDPAGWEQYF.

This clonotype occurred many times. The chain uses TRBV7-2 and TRBJ2-3; 15 nucleotides agree with TRBD2. Trimming cost V 4 bases and J 1 base; bases outside gene matches: 3. CDR1 is SGHTA and CDR2 is FQGNSA in the germline V gene. This CDR3 has 17 amino acids. This CDR3 is CASSSGLAGGRTDTQYF. The CDR3 coding sequence is TGTGCCAGCAGCTCGGGACTAGCGGGGGGCCGCACAGATACGCAGTATTTT.

The CDR3 DNA reads TGTGCCAGCAGCCAAGCATTCGGTATGTCCTACGAGCAGTACTTC. It yields the protein CASSQAFGMSYEQYF. The rearrangement links TRBV4-2 to TRBJ2-7; D unclear. The V end was cut by 1 base, the J end by 1 base, with 11 bases between. This CDR3 region has 15 residues. The germline CDR1 and CDR2 sequences are LGHNA and YNFKEQ.

The chain couples TRBV7-9 to TRBJ2-7; 8 bases are a match to TRBD1. After removal of 5 bases from V and 2 bases from J, the junction contained 11 bases not matched to a gene. The CDR3 sequence is 16 residues long. CDR1 is SEHNR and CDR2 is FQNEAQ in the germline V gene (reference sequence). The CDR3 loop reads CASSPPTGASTYEQYF. The CDR3 DNA reads TGTGCCAGCAGCCCCCCGACAGGGGCATCGACCTACGAGCAGTACTTC.

The rearrangement joins TRBV7-6 to TRBJ2-2; D not certain. The CDR3 consists of 14 residues. The V gene's germline CDR1 is SGHVS and CDR2 FNYEAQ. Trimming left V 5 bases short and J 6 bases short, with 13 bases between. For the CDR3, the DNA is TGTGCCAGCAGCCTAACGAGAGTCCCCGGGGAGCTGTTTTTT. It codes for CASSLTRVPGELFF.

A single count supports this clonotype. DNA for the CDR3: TGCGCCAGCAGTTCCCGCGGGGGGCGCGATCAGCCCCAGCATTTT. Its protein product is CASSSRGGRDQPQHF. The rearrangement links TRBV4-1 to TRBJ1-5; possibly TRBD1 for D (6 bases). CDR3 length: 15 amino acids. Trimming cost V 6 bases and J 5 bases, with 17 bases left between them. CDR1 MGHRA and CDR2 YSYEKL come from the germline V gene.

This clonotype was found a few times. The rearrangement joins TRBV7-6 to TRBJ2-5; 7 bases map to TRBD1. Trimming took 1 base from V and 3 from J; bases not matched to a gene: 5. This CDR3 is built from 15 residues. Germline values: CDR1 SGHVS, CDR2 FNYEAQ. CDR3 in amino acids: CASSLGLGTEETQYF. CDR3 DNA sequence: TGTGCCAGCAGCTTAGGGTTAGGGACAGAAGAGACCCAGTACTTC.

This chain links TRBV6-5 with TRBJ2-6, with TRBD1 as a possible D gene (5 bases). The CDR3 is 17 amino acids. The germline V and J ends were trimmed by 3 bases and 7 bases, with 19 bases remaining between them. CDR1 and CDR2 from the germline V gene are MNHEY and SVGAGI. CDR3 in amino acids: CASSYFDIQERANVLTF. CDR3 sequence (DNA): TGTGCCAGCAGTTATTTCGACATACAGGAACGAGCCAACGTCCTGACTTTC.

The chain recombines TRBV7-2 with TRBJ1-2; 7 nucleotides match TRBD1. This CDR3 is built from 14 residues. Germline loops: CDR1 SGHTA, CDR2 FQGNSA. J gave up 3 bases and V 2 bases, and 3 bases lay outside the gene matches. DNA for the CDR3: TGTGCCAGCAGCTTACCGGGACAGTACTATGGCTACACCTTC. Amino acid sequence: CASSLPGQYYGYTF. Variable domain in full (rest from reference TRBV7-2 and TRBJ1-2): GAGVSQSPSNKVTEKGKDVELRCDPISGHTALYWYRQSLGQGLEFLIYFQGNSAPDKSGLPSDRFSAERTGGSVSTLTIQRTQQEDSAVYLCASSLPGQYYGYTFGSGTRLTVV.

This clonotype has just one count. V and J are TRBV28 and TRBJ1-1, with 7 nucleotides matching TRBD1. CDR3 length: 15 residues. V was clipped by 6 bases and J by 4 bases; unmatched bases: 11. Germline assignment: CDR1 MDHEN and CDR2 SYDVKM. The CDR3 DNA reads TGTGCCAGCAGACCACTCCGGGACAGAGGCACTGAAGCTTTCTTT. It codes for CASRPLRDRGTEAFF. The full variable domain, its missing parts supplied by reference TRBV28 and TRBJ1-1, is DVKVTQSSRYLVKRTGEKVFLECVQDMDHENMFWYRQDPGLGLRLIYFSYDVKMKEKGDIPEGYSVSREKKERFSLILESASTNQTSMYLCASRPLRDRGTEAFFGQGTRLTVV.

The chain's CDR3 is CASSSSPGQGYEQYF. DNA of the CDR3: TGCGCCAGCAGCTCATCCCCAGGACAGGGCTACGAGCAGTACTTC. V usage is TRBV5-1 and J usage is TRBJ2-7; 8 nucleotides align to TRBD1. This CDR3 contains 15 residues. J gave up 3 bases and V 3 bases, and 8 bases lay outside the gene matches. Looked up from germline, CDR1 is SGHRS and CDR2 is YFSETQ.

CDR3 protein: CASTPRDGVAKNIQYF. CDR3 bases: TGTGCCAGCACCCCACGGGACGGTGTAGCCAAAAACATTCAGTACTTC. The genes are TRBV27 and TRBJ2-4; D may match TRBD1 or TRBD2 (5 bases each). From germline, CDR1 is MNHEY and CDR2 SMNVEV (reference sequence). The CDR3 contains 16 residues. Trimming shortened V by 7 bases and J by 0 bases, and 16 bases separated the two germline ends.

The J gene is TRBJ2-3, the V gene TRBV10-3; 12 bases align to TRBD2. Germline assignment: CDR1 ENHRY and CDR2 SYGVKD. The V and J ends lost 0 bases and 0 bases, in that order; junction bases with no gene match: 4. This CDR3 has 18 amino acids. CDR3 nucleotide sequence: TGTGCCATCAGTGAGTCCAGGACTAGCGGGGTTAGCACAGATACGCAGTATTTT. Its protein product is CAISESRTSGVSTDTQYF.

The gene calls are TRBV27 and TRBJ1-4; no clear D gene. CDR3 length equals 12 residues. V was cut by 3 bases and J by 12 bases, with 11 bases left in between. CDR1 is MNHEY and CDR2 is SMNVEV in the germline V gene (reference sequence). The CDR3 protein is CASSFGGTELFF. CDR3 nucleotide sequence: TGTGCCAGCAGTTTCGGTGGCACAGAACTGTTTTTT.

This clonotype has ten or more counts. The V call is TRBV7-2, the J call TRBJ2-5; D could derive from TRBD1 or TRBD2 (5 bases each). CDR1 and CDR2 (germline): SGHTA, FQGNSA. V shed 6 bases and J shed 1 base, with 12 bases lying between them. This CDR3 is 14 amino acids long. In DNA, the CDR3 is TGTGCCAGCAGTCGCCGGGACGGCCAAGAGACCCAGTACTTC. Translation: CASSRRDGQETQYF.

This clonotype was detected a few times. V and J are TRBV4-1 and TRBJ2-3, with D possibly being TRBD2 (6 bases). Trimming left V 4 bases short and J 1 base short, with 9 bases between. Per the germline V gene, CDR1 is MGHRA and CDR2 is YSYEKL. This CDR3 contains 14 residues. The CDR3 region is CASSRGTGTDTQYF. The CDR3 DNA follows: TGCGCCAGCAGCCGCGGGACCGGCACAGATACGCAGTATTTT.

This clonotype was detected ten times or more. The genes are TRBV7-9 and TRBJ2-5; D gene uncertain. The CDR3 length is 14 residues. The V gene's germline CDR1 is SEHNR and CDR2 FQNEAQ (reference sequence). V was shortened by 0 bases and J by 5 bases, with 10 bases between the two germline ends. CDR3 region: CASSLAVRPETQYF. DNA of the CDR3: TGTGCCAGCAGCTTAGCGGTCCGACCGGAGACCCAGTACTTC. The full variable domain, its missing parts supplied by reference TRBV7-9 and TRBJ2-5, is DTGVSQNPRHKITKRGQNVTFRCDPISEHNRLYWYRQTLGQGPEFLTYFQNEAQLEKSRLLSDRFSAERPKGSFSTLEIQRTEQGDSAMYLCASSLAVRPETQYFGPGTRLLVL.

This clonotype came up a few times. The chain is built from TRBV6-6 and TRBJ2-7, with TRBD1 as a possible D gene (5 bases). This CDR3 region has 13 residues. Trimming stripped 6 bases from V and 3 bases from J, with 12 bases between. Germline V gives CDR1 MNHNY, CDR2 SVGAGI (reference sequence). The CDR3 spells CASSRDMGYEQYF. CDR3 DNA: TGTGCCAGCAGCAGGGATATGGGCTACGAGCAGTACTTC.